This entry concerns a single T cell receptor beta chain. This specimen belongs to a study of CD8 T cells in Susac syndrome. An input of roughly 0.45 to 1 ug of RNA was subjected to reverse transcription using random hexamers. TCRdb re-derived calls from the immunoSEQ multiplex PCR reads in MiXCR, one entry per CDR3 protein. This table holds 100,000 to 150,000 distinct CDR3 sequences, 90% to 95% found once. Negative isolation yielded CD8+ and CD4+ T cells; FACS enriched TEMRA cells. The sample comprised CD8+ T cells from PBMCs. The sequence was collected from a human donor with multiple sclerosis.

The CDR3 loop is CSGSRAGGGNEQFF. The CDR3 nucleotides are TGCAGTGGTTCCCGGGCAGGAGGGGGGAATGAGCAGTTCTTC. This rearrangement joins TRBV20-1 to TRBJ2-1; TRBD1 or TRBD2 may be the D gene (6 bases each). CDR3 size: 14 residues. Germline V CDR1 and CDR2: DFQATT, SNEGSKA (reference sequence). V lost 7 bases and J 7 bases, leaving 20 bases between the germline ends.